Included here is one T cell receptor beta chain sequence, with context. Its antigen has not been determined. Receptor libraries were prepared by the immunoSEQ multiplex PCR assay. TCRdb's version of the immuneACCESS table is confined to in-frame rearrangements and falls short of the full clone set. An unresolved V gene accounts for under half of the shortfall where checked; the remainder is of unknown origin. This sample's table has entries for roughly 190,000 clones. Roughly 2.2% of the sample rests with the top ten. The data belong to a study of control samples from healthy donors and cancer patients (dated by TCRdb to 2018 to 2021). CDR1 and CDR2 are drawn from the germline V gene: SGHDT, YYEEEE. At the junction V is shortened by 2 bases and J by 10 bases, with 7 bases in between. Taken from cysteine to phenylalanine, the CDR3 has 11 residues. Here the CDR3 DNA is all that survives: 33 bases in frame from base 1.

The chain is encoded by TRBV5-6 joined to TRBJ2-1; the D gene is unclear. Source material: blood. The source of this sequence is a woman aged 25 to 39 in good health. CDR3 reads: CASSFRGEQFF. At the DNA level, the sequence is TGTGCCAGCAGCTTTCGTGGAGAGCAGTTCTTC.